The source of this T cell receptor (beta chain) is a study of identical twins. TCRdb recomputed calls from the 5' RACE reads with MiXCR, one row per CDR3 protein. The sample lists hundreds of thousands of distinct CDR3 sequences, more than 6.5% occurring once. Only a few counts were recorded for this clonotype. Its antigen is still unknown. The CDR3 has 12 amino acids. V was cut by 3 bases and J by 3 bases, with 8 bases left in between. Germline V lookup: CDR1 DFQATT, CDR2 SNEGSKA (reference sequence). Whole-study findings and limits: Within monozygotic twins, out-of-frame TCR alpha sharing was underestimated by the models.

This sample also belongs to another study, concerning yellow fever vaccine responses in identical twins.

The sequence came from a woman aged 18-30 years in good health. The chain has TRBV20-1 and TRBJ1-2, with D possibly being TRBD1 (5 bases). Sequencing was performed on PBMCs. CDR3 in DNA: TGCAGTGCTAGCGGGACCGACTATGGCTACACCTTC. The encoded protein is CSASGTDYGYTF.